This is a list of T cell receptor beta chains from one sample in a study of shared clonotypes between healthy human individuals. Sequenced by immunoSEQ multiplex PCR; TCRdb stores in-frame clones only, minus some. The repertoire holds about 2.3 million clones, with 85% to 95% as singletons. The sample consisted of naive CD4+ T cells from PBMCs. The receptors were sampled from a man younger than 30 in good health. Some clones in this sample may be carry-over from other donors' samples. Each CDR3 is given with its conserved first and last residue. D genes are given only for firm matches. A clone size is listed for some rows: how often the clone was seen (once, few, many), or a class if it is expanded.

-	TRBV11-2	TRBJ2-7	-	CASSLDSYEQYF
-	TRBV5-4	TRBJ2-5	TRBD1	CASSGEVSGGTGQETQYF
-	TRBV19	TRBJ1-2	-	CASTNPGGYHYGYTF
-	TRBV28	TRBJ1-2	-	CAANRFEGSDYGYTF
-	TRBV28	TRBJ1-5	TRBD1	CASSSGIGRGFNQPQHF
-	TRBV18	TRBJ2-7	-	CASSPTGGTYEQYF
-	TRBV7-2	TRBJ2-1	TRBD2	CASSLALAGIHVSFF
-	TRBV5-1	TRBJ1-5	-	CASSKGVGQPQHF
-	TRBV11-2	TRBJ2-7	-	CASSLDLWGPYEQYF
-	TRBV19	TRBJ2-7	TRBD1	CASRLMDRVSYEQYF
-	TRBV7-2	TRBJ2-7	TRBD2	CASSSISRLAVYEQYF
once	TRBV5-8	TRBJ2-3	-	CASSAGLPPDTQYF
-	TRBV2	TRBJ1-5	TRBD1	CASRDRGAEYSNQPQHF
-	TRBV29-1	TRBJ2-1	TRBD2	CSVAGLARNEQFF
once	TRBV5-1	TRBJ2-5	-	CASSLTSGAETQYF